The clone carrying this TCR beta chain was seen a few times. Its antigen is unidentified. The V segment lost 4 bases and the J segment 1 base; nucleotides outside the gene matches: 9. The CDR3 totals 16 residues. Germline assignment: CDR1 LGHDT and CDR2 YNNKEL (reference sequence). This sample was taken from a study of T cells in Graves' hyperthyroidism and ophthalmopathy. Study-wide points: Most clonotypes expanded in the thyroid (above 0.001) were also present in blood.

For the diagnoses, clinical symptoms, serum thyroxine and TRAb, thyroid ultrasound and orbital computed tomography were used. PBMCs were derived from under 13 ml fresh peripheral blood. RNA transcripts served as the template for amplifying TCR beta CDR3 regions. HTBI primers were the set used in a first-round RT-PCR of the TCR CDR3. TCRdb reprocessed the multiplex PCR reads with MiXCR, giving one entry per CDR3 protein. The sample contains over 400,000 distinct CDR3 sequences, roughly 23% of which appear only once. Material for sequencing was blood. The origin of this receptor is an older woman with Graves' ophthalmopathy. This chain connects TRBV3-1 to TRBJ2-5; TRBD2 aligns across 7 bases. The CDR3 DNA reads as TGTGCCAGCAGCCTCTCCACTGGGGGGGGCCAAGAGACCCAGTACTTC. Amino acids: CASSLSTGGGQETQYF.